These 32 T cell receptor beta chains were all obtained from the same sample, sequenced in a study of patients and donors after allogeneic stem cell transplantation. Each CDR3 protein is one row after TCRdb ran MiXCR on the RT-PCR reads. The table includes roughly 190,000 distinct CDR3 sequences, 35% to 50% detected once. Specimen: blood, either unsorted or a sorted T cell fraction (not recorded which). The source is a human donor who was either an allogeneic HSCT recipient or a stem cell or donor lymphocyte infusion donor (not recorded which). It is not recorded whose cells these are; they may come from a transplant donor.

This clonotype came up a few times. The chain combines TRBV7-9 with TRBJ2-1; D is undetermined. V lost 5 bases and J lost 6, with 11 bases in between. The CDR3 consists of 13 residues. Per the germline V gene, CDR1 is SEHNR and CDR2 is FQNEAQ (reference sequence). The CDR3 region is CASSRILSNEQFF. As DNA, the CDR3 is TGTGCCAGCAGCCGTATTTTGTCCAATGAGCAGTTCTTC.

The chain couples TRBV7-3 to TRBJ2-2, with D perhaps being TRBD1 or TRBD2 (5 bases each). The CDR3 is 17 residues long. Trimming removed 4 bases at V and 2 bases at J, with 17 bases between. Germline CDR1 and CDR2: SGHTA and FQGTGA. DNA for the CDR3: TGTGCCAGCAGCTCCCACCGGGACGGTCAAAACACCGGGGAGCTGTTTTTT. Residues: CASSSHRDGQNTGELFF.

Only one count was recorded for this clonotype. The chain employs TRBV4-1 and TRBJ2-3; D remains unclear. This CDR3 comprises 12 residues. Germline V lookup: CDR1 MGHRA, CDR2 YSYEKL. Trimming stripped 4 bases from V and 0 bases from J, with 2 bases between. Here the CDR3 DNA reads TGCGCCAGCAGCCGGAGCACAGATACGCAGTATTTT. Translating it yields CASSRSTDTQYF.

This clonotype was seen a handful of times. V is TRBV19 and J is TRBJ2-1, with unresolved D. In germline, CDR1 is LNHDA, CDR2 SQIVND (reference sequence). Trimming removed 3 bases at V and 1 base at J, with 13 bases between. This CDR3 has 16 amino acids. In DNA, the CDR3 is TGTGCCAGTAGTATTAAGGGAAGATATTCCTACAATGAGCAGTTCTTC. Translation: CASSIKGRYSYNEQFF.

This sequence joins TRBV25-1 and TRBJ1-2; D is possibly TRBD1 (6 bases). Per germline, CDR1 MGHDK and CDR2 SYGVNS. CDR3 size: 19 residues. Trimming stripped 0 bases from V and 1 base from J, with 21 bases between. CDR3 coding DNA: TGTGCCAGCAGTGAATACACAGGGCTTGGAGGGGGAGGTAACTATGGCTACACCTTC. Translated: CASSEYTGLGGGGNYGYTF.

The V and J genes are TRBV5-1 and TRBJ2-5; D may be TRBD2 (6 bases). Trimming pared 0 bases from V and 1 base from J, leaving 7 bases between. CDR3 length: 14 amino acids. Germline V lookup: CDR1 SGHRS, CDR2 YFSETQ. The CDR3 here is CASSLGDFQETQYF. CDR3 coding DNA: TGCGCCAGCAGCTTGGGGGACTTCCAAGAGACCCAGTACTTC.

This chain joins TRBV28 and TRBJ1-3; D not resolved. The CDR3 consists of 15 residues. V lost 3 bases to trimming and J lost 0 bases, with 9 bases between them. Germline V gives CDR1 MDHEN, CDR2 SYDVKM. CDR3 residues: CASSFSISSGNTIYF. The CDR3 DNA reads TGTGCCAGCAGTTTCTCCATCAGCTCTGGAAACACCATATATTTT.

CDR3 in amino acids: CASSRPSGNTGELFF. DNA for the CDR3: TGTGCCAGCAGCCGTCCGTCGGGGAACACCGGGGAGCTGTTTTTT. The chain employs TRBV7-6 and TRBJ2-2; D uncertain. Trimming removed 5 bases at V and 1 base at J, with 11 bases between. There are 15 residues in the CDR3. The germline gives CDR1 SGHVS, CDR2 FNYEAQ.

The chain links TRBV7-9 to TRBJ2-7; TRBD2 agrees at 10 bases. Per germline, CDR1 SEHNR and CDR2 FQNEAQ (reference sequence). The length of the CDR3 is 17 residues. Trimming took 2 bases from V and 2 from J; bases not matched to a gene: 9. Here the CDR3 reads CASSLTESGLAAYEQYF. Written as DNA, the CDR3 is TGTGCCAGCAGCTTAACGGAGAGCGGACTAGCGGCCTACGAGCAGTACTTC.

The V gene is TRBV7-2, the J gene TRBJ2-3; 10 nucleotides match TRBD2. J gave up 0 bases and V 2 bases, and 11 bases lay outside the gene matches. Germline loops: CDR1 SGHTA, CDR2 FQGNSA. The CDR3 sequence is 19 residues long. For the CDR3, the DNA is TGTGCCAGCAGCTTACAAGGAAGCGGGAGGGCCCCCAGCACAGATACGCAGTATTTT. This codes for CASSLQGSGRAPSTDTQYF.

This clonotype was observed a handful of times. The gene calls are TRBV2 and TRBJ1-2; 7 bases are shared with TRBD1. After removal of 5 bases from V and 4 bases from J, the junction contained 7 bases not matched to a gene. In germline, CDR1 is SNHLY, CDR2 FYNNEI. CDR3 length: 14 residues. The CDR3 region has the DNA TGTGCCAGCAGTCCCGGGACAGACTTCTATGGCTACACCTTC. Protein: CASSPGTDFYGYTF.

The sample holds many counts of this clonotype. V is TRBV4-3 and J is TRBJ2-1, with TRBD2 as a possible D gene (5 bases). The CDR3 consists of 16 residues. Between the trimmed V and J ends, which lost 0 bases and 8 bases, there was a span of 17 bases. Looked up from germline, CDR1 is LGHNA and CDR2 is YSLEER. The CDR3 DNA reads TGCGCCAGCAGCCAAGACCACCCGGACGGGCGGGATGAGCAGTTCTTC. Its protein product is CASSQDHPDGRDEQFF.

The chain carries TRBV9 and TRBJ2-2; D might be TRBD2 (5 bases). This CDR3 is built from 13 residues. V dropped 5 bases and J dropped 5 bases, with 10 bases sitting between them. CDR1 and CDR2 from the germline V gene are SGDLS and YYNGEE. CDR3 loop: CASRGRYTGELFF. The DNA for the CDR3 is TGTGCCAGCAGAGGGAGATATACCGGGGAGCTGTTTTTT.

This clonotype was seen a few times. The chain employs TRBV6-2 or TRBV6-3 and TRBJ2-7, with 10 bases fitting TRBD1. V was clipped by 6 bases and J by 2 bases; unmatched bases: 7. This CDR3 contains 15 residues. The V gene's germline CDR1 is MNHEY and CDR2 SVGEGT. The CDR3 here is CASSHDRGLTYEQYF. The CDR3 coding sequence is TGTGCCAGCAGCCATGACAGGGGGCTTACCTACGAGCAGTACTTC.

The V call is TRBV12-3 or TRBV12-4, the J call TRBJ1-3, with TRBD1 as a possible D gene (5 bases). This CDR3 is 14 amino acids long. The V and J ends lost 7 bases and 0 bases respectively, with 10 bases between them. This CDR3 reads CASTPGDSGNTIYF. DNA for the CDR3: TGTGCCAGCACCCCGGGGGACTCTGGAAACACCATATATTTT.

A few counts support this clonotype. The chain employs TRBV24-1 and TRBJ2-1, with D perhaps given as TRBD1 or TRBD2 (5 bases each). Trimming stripped 3 bases from V and 7 bases from J, with 12 bases between. The CDR3 length is 14 residues. From germline, CDR1 is KGHDR and CDR2 SFDVKD. For the CDR3, the DNA is TGTGCCACCAGTGATCCCGGGACCCCGAATGAGCAGTTCTTC. This gives the protein CATSDPGTPNEQFF.

This clonotype occurred a few times. The gene calls are TRBV14 and TRBJ1-2, with D uncertain. The V gene lost 1 base and the J gene lost 6 bases, with 15 bases spanning the gap. Germline V gene data show CDR1 as SGHDN and CDR2 as FVKESK. The CDR3 spans 15 residues. The CDR3 DNA sequence: TGTGCCAGCAGCCAAGCGAGAGGGAAATGGGATGGCTACACCTTC. Protein product: CASSQARGKWDGYTF.

The gene calls are TRBV6-5 and TRBJ1-1, with a tentative D call TRBD1 (6 bases). V dropped 0 bases and J dropped 4 bases, with 12 bases sitting between them. The CDR3 totals 15 residues. Germline assignment: CDR1 MNHEY and CDR2 SVGAGI. The CDR3 DNA is TGTGCCAGCAGTTACTCGAGGGGGGGCATCACTGAAGCTTTCTTT. Protein product: CASSYSRGGITEAFF.

A few counts support this clonotype. The chain recombines TRBV4-3 with TRBJ2-7; TRBD1 aligns across 7 bases. Germline V lookup: CDR1 LGHNA, CDR2 YSLEER. V shed 3 bases and J 2 bases; nucleotides not matched to a gene: 10. The CDR3 has 16 amino acids. CDR3 amino acids: CASSQGYRGAPYEQYF. The CDR3, as DNA: TGCGCCAGCAGCCAGGGATACAGGGGCGCGCCCTACGAGCAGTACTTC.

The genes are TRBV27 and TRBJ1-5; 7 positions match TRBD1. J gave up 0 bases and V 8 bases, and 4 bases lay outside the gene matches. Germline V gene lookup returns CDR1 MNHEY and CDR2 SMNVEV (reference sequence). The CDR3 extends over 14 amino acids. The CDR3 sequence is CASGWDSSNQPQHF. The DNA of the CDR3 is TGTGCCAGCGGATGGGACAGTAGCAATCAGCCCCAGCATTTT.

This clonotype was counted a few times. J is TRBJ1-1 and V is TRBV5-1, with D perhaps matching TRBD1 (6 bases). This CDR3 has 15 amino acids. Trimming shortened V by 0 bases and J by 1 base, and 10 bases separated the two germline ends. CDR1 is SGHRS, CDR2 YFSETQ, per germline. The CDR3 region has the DNA TGCGCCAGCAGCTTGGGTGGGGGGCGGAACACTGAAGCTTTCTTT. It yields the protein CASSLGGGRNTEAFF.

This sequence joins TRBV6-2 or TRBV6-3 and TRBJ2-1; possibly TRBD1 or TRBD2 for D (6 bases each). The CDR3 covers 16 residues. V lost 0 bases and J lost 8, with 17 bases in between. Per germline, CDR1 MNHEY and CDR2 SVGEGT. The CDR3 DNA is TGTGCCAGCAGTTACTCAAGGGGGGATAAGGTCGATGAGCAGTTCTTC. Amino acids: CASSYSRGDKVDEQFF.

The chain has TRBV5-5 and TRBJ1-3; D possibly corresponds to TRBD1 (6 bases). Germline loops: CDR1 SGHKS, CDR2 YYEKEE (reference sequence). CDR3 length: 15 amino acids. V was pared by 4 bases and J by 4 bases, with 15 bases between. The CDR3 sequence: CASSGPRTVGNTIYF. In nucleotides, the CDR3 is TGTGCCAGCAGCGGACCCCGGACAGTCGGAAACACCATATATTTT.

This clonotype has more than one count but fewer than ten. The chain's CDR3 is CATSDSRGENTEAFF. In nucleotides, the CDR3 is TGTGCCACCAGTGATTCGAGGGGCGAGAACACTGAAGCTTTCTTT. The gene calls are TRBV24-1 and TRBJ1-1; possible D gene TRBD1, 5 bases. Per germline, CDR1 KGHDR and CDR2 SFDVKD. V was trimmed by 2 bases and J by 1 base, leaving 10 bases between them. CDR3 length: 15 residues.

On this clonotype: This CDR3 is missing its conserved last phenylalanine or tryptophan, likely due to a read error. This chain joins TRBV29-1 and TRBJ1-1; D is ambiguous. V lost 5 bases and J 1 base, leaving 17 bases between the germline ends. The germline V gene has CDR1 SQVTM and CDR2 ANQGSEA. The CDR3 loop spans 15 amino acids. In DNA form, the CDR3 reads TGCAGCGTTAATGGAAGGATGGGGAAGAACACTGAAGCTTTCTTG. This codes for CSVNGRMGKNTEAFL.

This clonotype was seen a few times. The chain joins TRBV27 to TRBJ1-1; D gene uncertain. V was cut by 6 bases and J by 3 bases, with 8 bases left in between. The CDR3 extends over 12 amino acids. Germline V gene data show CDR1 as MNHEY and CDR2 as SMNVEV (reference sequence). In DNA, the CDR3 is TGTGCCAGCAGGGGATGGGACACTGAAGCTTTCTTT. Translating gives CASRGWDTEAFF.

The J gene is TRBJ2-1, the V gene TRBV15; 11 bases fit TRBD2. CDR3 size: 15 residues. V was clipped by 3 bases and J by 7 bases; unmatched bases: 5. Per the germline V gene, CDR1 is LNHNV and CDR2 is YYDKDF (reference sequence). CDR3 loop: CATSSSGRAGNEQFF. The CDR3 DNA reads TGTGCCACCAGCAGTAGCGGGAGGGCCGGGAATGAGCAGTTCTTC. The complete variable domain, with remaining parts taken from reference TRBV15 and TRBJ2-1, reads DAMVIQNPRYQVTQFGKPVTLSCSQTLNHNVMYWYQQKSSQAPKLLFHYYDKDFNNEADTPDNFQSRRPNTSFCFLDIRSPGLGDTAMYLCATSSSGRAGNEQFFGPGTRLTVL.

The chain couples TRBV29-1 to TRBJ1-2; the D gene is possibly TRBD1 (5 bases). From germline, CDR1 is SQVTM and CDR2 ANQGSEA. CDR3 length: 14 amino acids. The V end lost 8 bases, the J end lost 3 bases, and 19 bases lay between the germline ends. CDR3 protein: CSTSTTGFDYGYTF. The CDR3 DNA reads as TGCAGCACGAGTACTACAGGATTTGACTATGGCTACACCTTC.

This rearrangement joins TRBV12-3 or TRBV12-4 to TRBJ1-3, with D tentatively TRBD1 (6 bases). The CDR3 extends over 16 amino acids. The germline V and J ends were trimmed by 1 base and 0 bases, with 10 bases remaining between them. CDR3 in amino acids: CASSLGVRGSGNTIYF. The CDR3, as DNA: TGTGCCAGCAGTTTAGGAGTCAGGGGCTCTGGAAACACCATATATTTT.

This clonotype has just a few counts. The V call is TRBV9, the J call TRBJ1-1; D call uncertain. This CDR3 is built from 12 residues. Germline V gene data show CDR1 as SGDLS and CDR2 as YYNGEE. V was pared by 2 bases and J by 8 bases, with 10 bases between. Here the CDR3 reads CASSVPDGEAFF. The CDR3 DNA follows: TGTGCCAGCAGCGTCCCCGACGGGGAAGCTTTCTTT.

The chain links TRBV14 to TRBJ1-2; tentatively, D is TRBD1 (6 bases). Germline assignment: CDR1 SGHDN and CDR2 FVKESK. Trimming shortened V by 2 bases and J by 5 bases, and 15 bases separated the two germline ends. This CDR3 comprises 15 residues. The CDR3 nucleotides are TGTGCCAGCAGCCAAAACAGGGTGGTAGGGTATGGCTACACCTTC. Its translation is CASSQNRVVGYGYTF.

The chain joins TRBV7-8 to TRBJ2-6; TRBD2 agrees at 7 bases. The CDR3 length is 17 residues. With V trimmed by 5 bases and J by 1 base, 8 bases remained unmatched. Per germline, CDR1 SGHVS and CDR2 FQNEAQ. The CDR3 is CASSLPGGSSGANVLTF. The CDR3 coding sequence is TGTGCCAGCAGCCTACCGGGAGGAAGTTCTGGGGCCAACGTCCTGACTTTC.